The text below deals with one T cell receptor beta chain. Its antigen remains unidentified. It has no much larger one-base neighbor in the sample; base qualities were not kept. The cohort was made up of 500 to 850 healthy bone marrow donors. Cohort members were all nominally healthy when sampled, although unrecorded immune exposures were likely present. The donor tested CMV seropositive and was one of the 289 seropositive cohort members. A peripheral blood sample was collected from each donor, and TCR beta sequencing was performed on peripheral blood mononuclear cells. Genomic DNA extraction from the blood cell samples was performed with the Qiagen DNeasy Blood Extraction Kit. The library came from the immunoSEQ multiplex PCR assay. For the multiplex PCR, a mixture combining 60 forward primers for TCR Vbeta segments and 13 reverse primers for TCR Jbeta segments was used. Amplification of the CDR3 region of rearranged TCR beta genes was performed with a multiplex PCR assay on genomic DNA. The Illumina HiSeq System was used to sequence the amplified TCR beta libraries as 87-base-pair reads. The original pipeline was this. A later analysis tallied roughly 80 million unique TCR beta chains across the roughly 610 repertoires, and about 12 million of those chains were shared by two or more donors. Raw reads were error-corrected and collapsed into unique sequences with a nearest-neighbor algorithm that merged closely related sequences to remove PCR and sequencing errors. CDR3 sequences were aligned to IMGT reference sequences to assign V, D and J gene segments. For a sequence to be retained, a match of at least six nucleotides to both a V gene segment and a J gene segment was required. Rearrangements were classified as productive when the CDR3 lacked stop codons and remained in frame with V and J, and all other rearrangements were classified as non-productive. Following IMGT convention, CDR3 was defined as the stretch from the second conserved V-encoded cysteine up to the conserved J-encoded phenylalanine. Sequences without an unambiguous match to a single V gene segment were excluded from the earlier analysis of several hundred of the donors. An earlier analysis of 587 of the donors called V segments functional above 56.7% productive rearrangements and segregating when the between-donor standard deviation exceeded 5%. A statistical classification framework was built for diagnosing cytomegalovirus status from the catalog of TCR beta chain sequences. In a later analysis, V and J genes were assigned by comparing TCR nucleotide sequences against IMGT/GENE-DB human TR gene sequences. The TCRdist pipeline was used in a later analysis to assign CDR3 sequences and most-parsimonious VDJ recombination scenarios. A later analysis defined each TCR beta chain by its CDR3 amino acid sequence plus V-gene family, and excluded reads lacking a unique V-gene family. As a way to deal with suspected cross-contamination and a sequencing artifact, a later analysis dropped nearly 600 nucleotide sequences that were highly shared and had low generation probability. In a later analysis, a clonal expansion index for each public chain was calculated from normalized within-repertoire ranks of inferred template counts. Generation probabilities in a later analysis came from a VDJ recombination model fitted to out-of-frame rearrangements, and those results were checked against IGoR. In a later analysis, hypergeometric tests were used to score TCR-TCR, TCR-HLA and TCR-CMV co-occurrence, with a repertoire-size bias correction applied to TCR pairs. A later analysis estimated false discovery rates by permuting HLA or CMV assignments 20 times. In a later analysis, co-occurring TCRs were grouped with DBSCAN, and TCRdist sequence similarity was added when clustering was performed within HLA-allele-positive subsets. For co-occurrence clustering, repertoires with fewer than 30,000 or more than 120,000 public chains were excluded, along with a handful of repertoires with anomalous nucleotide sharing. TCRdb carries this immuneACCESS record with in-frame sequences only. Its versions omit some clonotypes, under half of them owing to an unresolved V gene in the studies checked, with the rest unexplained. From that table come the V and J calls and clone size; the DNA was used to work out D and trimming. The sample table contains some 190,000 clones; only one count was recorded for roughly 76% of them. Clones ranked in the top ten supply roughly 2.1% of the sample.

The source of the sample is a study of cytomegalovirus exposure and HLA in healthy donors (dated by TCRdb to between 2016 and 2019). Describing the broader study: According to an earlier analysis of a few hundred of the donors, 200 million or so T cells yielded over 90 million unique TCR beta sequences and more than 250 Gb of sequence data. About 300 gigabases of sequencing data and roughly 90 million unique TCR sequences were included in an early release covering about 700 HLA-typed donors. Of the 300 to 450 genotyped donors, about 84% fell in the genetic ancestry cluster associated with self-reported Caucasian donors. The study aimed to test whether signatures of past pathogen exposure could be identified by cataloging public T cell receptors. The T cell repertoires of under 700 subjects were profiled by immunosequencing and related to cytomegalovirus serostatus. Besides the first cohort of under 700 subjects, a separate validation cohort made up of roughly 130 different subjects was used. The study combined high-throughput TCR immunosequencing, statistical association of individual TCRs with disease status, and machine learning to predict cytomegalovirus infection status. A later analysis re-examined previously published TCR beta repertoires from more than 650 donors and added high-resolution HLA genotyping to investigate patterns of TCR occurrence. In the later analysis, no new phenotypic data were used to find candidate immune exposures; instead, reliance was placed on TCR beta sequences and their occurrence across donors. An earlier analysis of a few hundred of the donors applied high-throughput TCR beta sequencing to assess whether each TCR beta V gene segment acted as functional or pseudogenic. Donor age, sex, ethnicity and CMV serostatus were collected together with the repertoire data. In a later genetic analysis, genome-wide SNP genotypes for about 65% of the roughly 670 donors were used, and that subset was treated as a discovery cohort. Every repertoire in the discovery cohort had been generated on one and the same sequencing platform. HLA typing included class I and class II loci at four-digit resolution. The number of typed donors differed by locus: about 620-640 for A, B, C, DRB1 and DQB1; approximately 520 for DQA1; over 600 for DPA1; and around 490 for DPB1. About five DR-DQ haplotypes were handled as single units for association and clustering, since linkage in the cohort was strong. Among around 400 genotyped donors of the cohort, an average of roughly 230,000 unique TCR beta nucleotide sequences was sequenced per donor, of which roughly 17% were non-productive. What the study reported, not specific to this receptor: The authors suggested that the approach could potentially be extended to other disease states and immunological phenotypes. The sequencing pipeline was judged likely to have produced a cluster of highly shared sequence variants as a technical artifact. An association between a missense DCLRE1C variant and V-gene and J-gene trimming of TCR beta chains was found in a later genetic analysis and replicated in an independent cohort. Strong co-occurrence of HLA alleles, especially DR and DQ, made assigning TCR associations to individual alleles difficult. Most CMV-associated TCR beta chains appeared to be HLA-restricted in a later analysis, and the HLA associations seemed to be driven largely by CMV exposure. In vitro tests confirmed that a few of the cytomegalovirus-associated TCR beta chains recognize cytomegalovirus antigens. In both the original and validation cohorts, the classifier was reported to diagnose cytomegalovirus status with high specificity and sensitivity. HLA typing was unavailable for some donors at each locus, so association tests used only the typed subset. In a later analysis, TCR association rates were found to vary across HLA loci, with the most associated TCRs seen for DRB1 alleles and the fewest for HLA-C alleles. A further reported finding was that TCR beta sequences accurately predicted the HLA-A and HLA-B alleles for most subjects in the first cohort. Because counts were too low, roughly 18 rarely observed V segments, including chromosome 9 orphons, were left out of the earlier analysis of approximately 580 of the donors. Compared with the roughly 700-donor mean, donors in an Asian-associated ancestry cluster had fewer N-insertions in productive TCRs, according to a later genetic analysis. Several of the top co-occurrence clusters appeared to be linked to parvovirus B19, influenza, CMV and Epstein-Barr virus, according to a later analysis. An earlier analysis of 587 of the donors showed that most TCR beta V segments appeared in productive rearrangements either about 90% or about 30% of the time, which broadly matched IMGT annotations. Immune exposure information for the cohort was limited to CMV serostatus. In the study, approximately 160 TCR beta chains were listed as associated with cytomegalovirus. Compared with equally common non-associated chains, HLA-associated TCR beta chains in a later analysis were more clonally expanded and had lower generation probabilities. The presence/absence analyses assumed that sequencing depth was roughly uniform across donors, and that assumption may not be true. Most TCR sequences were seen in very few donors, while some public TCRs were found in many individuals. Only TCR beta chains were sequenced in this cohort, and the absence of alpha or paired-chain data limited detectable features. Linkage disequilibrium might explain the correlated functional status among segregating V segments, but an unknown experimental factor could not be excluded. Some IMGT-functional V segments, including TRBV6-2 and TRBV6-3, could not be told apart with the 87-base-pair reads, so those segments were excluded. Specific HLA alleles were associated with over 15,000 TCR beta sequences at a false discovery rate of 0.05 in a later analysis.

The CDR3 numbers 13 residues from cysteine through phenylalanine. Of the read, only the CDR3 DNA is kept; its 39 bases are in frame from base 1. V is shortened by 7 bases, J by 5 bases, and the region joining them spans 14 bases. CDR1 MNHNS and CDR2 SASEGT were looked up in the germline V gene. This clonotype was obtained from a woman in her 30s in good health and CMV-seropositive. Sequencing was done on a sample of PBMCs. The chain is encoded by TRBV6-1 joined to TRBJ2-5, with no confident D gene call. The DNA sequence follows: TGTGCCAGCACGGGTTCGGTCCCGGAGACCCAGTACTTC. Its product reads: CASTGSVPETQYF.